Presented here are 14 T cell receptor beta chains from one specimen sequenced in a study of blood T cell repertoires in COVID-19. Assay: immunoSEQ multiplex PCR; the TCRdb copy retains only in-frame clones and omits some. This sample has under 85,000 clones; around 82% occur once, and the top ten carry less than 25%. The sequenced material came from peripheral blood. The receptors shown here come from a human donor in a cohort sampled during active COVID-19.

As concerns this clone: This specimen includes other DNA sequences encoding the same CDR3. The CDR3 nucleotides read TGTGCCAGCAGCCAACGCCGGGACAATGAGCAGTTCTTC. Translating it yields CASSQRRDNEQFF. The chain uses TRBV3-1 (or the pseudogene TRBV3-2) and TRBJ2-1; D is unresolved. V was pared by 2 bases and J by 5 bases, with 7 bases between. CDR3 length equals 13 residues. CDR1 LGHDT and CDR2 YNNKEL come from the germline V gene (reference sequence).

Only one count was recorded for this clone. The junction departs from the called germline gene at one end, perhaps through a read error. The rearrangement joins TRBV7-7 to TRBJ2-5, with D tentatively TRBD1 (6 bases). CDR1 and CDR2 from the germline V gene are SSHAT and FNYEAQ (reference sequence). CDR3 length equals 14 residues. The CDR3 region has the DNA TGTGCTAGCAGCCGAAGGACAGCCCAGGAGACCCAGTACTTC. Its protein product is CASSRRTAQETQYF.

The chain uses TRBV28 and TRBJ2-4, with TRBD2 identical over 16 bases. Germline values: CDR1 MDHEN, CDR2 SYDVKM. V was clipped by 1 base and J by 2 bases; unmatched bases: 5. CDR3 length: 19 residues. The CDR3 region is CASSLYGTSGGASKNIQYF. CDR3 DNA sequence: TGTGCCAGCAGTTTATACGGGACTAGCGGGGGGGCATCCAAAAACATTCAGTACTTC.

The chain joins TRBV6-5 to TRBJ2-1; a weak D match, TRBD1 (6 bases). The CDR3 spans 16 residues. Trimming left V 2 bases short and J 0 bases short, with 11 bases between. The germline CDR1 and CDR2 sequences are MNHEY and SVGAGI. CDR3 coding DNA: TGTGCCAGCAGTTACCCATTAGGGGGCTCCTACAATGAGCAGTTCTTC. It is translated as CASSYPLGGSYNEQFF.

V is TRBV28 and J is TRBJ2-7, with D possibly TRBD1 on 6 matching bases. V lost 10 bases and J 3 bases, leaving 13 bases between the germline ends. Germline V gene sequence: CDR1 MDHEN, CDR2 SYDVKM. This CDR3 comprises 12 residues. CDR3 in amino acids: CATLIQGYEQYF. Written as DNA, the CDR3 is TGTGCCACCCTGATACAGGGCTACGAGCAGTACTTC.

The genes are TRBV10-1 and TRBJ1-1, with a weak D call TRBD1 (5 bases). Germline-derived CDR1 and CDR2 are WNHNN and SYGVQD (reference sequence). The CDR3 is made up of 16 amino acids. The V and J ends lost 3 bases and 1 base respectively, with 15 bases between them. CDR3 nucleotides: TGCGCCAGCAGTGATAGGAGGGGTGTACGGAACACTGAAGCTTTCTTT. Its translation is CASSDRRGVRNTEAFF.

The genes are TRBV3-1 (or the pseudogene TRBV3-2) and TRBJ1-5; D may be TRBD1 (6 bases). The V gene lost 3 bases and the J gene lost 4 bases, with 13 bases spanning the gap. This CDR3 is 15 amino acids long. Per the germline V gene, CDR1 is LGHDT and CDR2 is YNNKEL (reference sequence). CDR3 loop: CASSHPGVVNQPQHF. The CDR3 DNA sequence: TGTGCCAGCAGCCATCCAGGGGTGGTGAATCAGCCCCAGCATTTT.

The chain carries TRBV6-6 and TRBJ2-5; D is unclear. CDR1 and CDR2 (germline): MNHNY, SVGAGI (reference sequence). V lost 0 bases, J lost 2 bases, and 7 bases lay in between. This CDR3 is 14 amino acids long. CDR3 bases: TGTGCCAGCAGTTACTCACAAGCGCAAGAGACCCAGTACTTC. Translating it yields CASSYSQAQETQYF.

The chain combines TRBV18 with TRBJ2-6, with TRBD1 matching 7 bases. The CDR3 is 15 amino acids. Germline CDR1 KGHSH, CDR2 LQKENI. The V and J ends lost 3 bases and 2 bases, in that order; junction bases with no gene match: 1. Here the CDR3 reads CASSPDRAGANVLTF. CDR3 nucleotide sequence: TGTGCCAGCTCACCCGACAGGGCTGGGGCCAACGTCCTGACTTTC.

J is TRBJ2-1 and V is TRBV12-5; D possibly corresponds to TRBD2 (7 bases). Germline CDR1 LGHNT, CDR2 FRNRAP. The CDR3 runs to 16 residues. Trimming stripped 3 bases from V and 7 bases from J, with 19 bases between. Written as DNA, the CDR3 is TGTGCTAGTGGTTTAGGCCCTGGGGGGGCCCGTAATGAGCAGTTCTTC. This sequence encodes CASGLGPGGARNEQFF.

This rearrangement joins TRBV28 to TRBJ2-1; TRBD2 matches 7 bases. The CDR3 is 15 residues long. In germline, CDR1 is MDHEN, CDR2 SYDVKM. Trimming removed 7 bases from V and 8 bases from J; junction bases left unmatched: 14. CDR3 residues: CASTSPRRGLDEQFF. CDR3 nucleotide sequence: TGTGCCAGCACCTCTCCCAGGCGGGGGTTGGATGAGCAGTTCTTC.

The chain links TRBV3-1 (or the pseudogene TRBV3-2) to TRBJ1-2; 7 positions match TRBD1. The ends lost 3 bases at V and 4 bases at J; junction bases unmatched: 8. The CDR3 length is 15 residues. Looked up from germline, CDR1 is LGHDT and CDR2 is YNNKEL (reference sequence). CDR3: CASSQDSGGGYGYTF. The CDR3 DNA follows: TGTGCCAGCAGCCAGGATTCAGGGGGAGGCTATGGCTACACCTTC.

The CDR3: CASSSGWANYEQYF. The CDR3, as DNA: TGTGCCAGCAGCTCAGGGTGGGCGAACTACGAGCAGTACTTC. This rearrangement joins TRBV5-5 to TRBJ2-7, with D maybe TRBD1 (5 bases). Trimming took off 3 bases at V and 3 bases at J, with 13 bases between the two ends. Germline V CDR1 and CDR2: SGHKS, YYEKEE (reference sequence). This CDR3 spans 14 amino acids.

There are a few counts of this clone. The CDR3 sequence is CASSPTSGPYNEQFF. CDR3 in DNA: TGCGCCAGCAGCCCGACTAGCGGGCCCTACAATGAGCAGTTCTTC. The chain joins TRBV5-1 to TRBJ2-1; TRBD2 aligns across 10 bases. The CDR3 is 15 amino acids. CDR1 SGHRS and CDR2 YFSETQ come from the germline V gene. V gave up 4 bases and J gave up 2 bases; unmatched junction bases: 3.